This TCR beta chain emerged from a study of blood T cells in healthy people across ages. Of note for this clonotype: The junction and the germline gene differ at one end; a read error may be behind it.

A sample-barcoded 5' primer and a J-beta primer mix were used in a second PCR of roughly 6 to 11 cycles. MiXCR, applied by TCRdb to the 5' RACE reads, yields one record per CDR3 protein. The sample includes approximately 670,000 distinct CDR3 sequences, 35% to 50% of them seen just once. The authors drew ten milliliters of peripheral blood from each donor. Material: blood. This TCR was recovered from a man of 80 years or more in good health.

The CDR3 loop reads CASGFPGTSAQYF. The CDR3 DNA reads TGTGCCAGCGGCTTCCCTGGGACTAGCGCGCAGTATTTT. This chain joins TRBV7-2 and TRBJ2-3, with 10 bases identical to TRBD2. This CDR3 is 13 amino acids long. The germline V gene encodes CDR1 SGHTA and CDR2 FQGNSA.